These 21 T cell receptor beta chains share one sample of origin, sequenced in a study of patients and donors after allogeneic stem cell transplantation. One entry per CDR3 protein results from TCRdb running MiXCR on the RT-PCR reads. The sample records about a million distinct CDR3 sequences, about 20% being singletons. Sample: blood, either unsorted or a sorted T cell fraction (not recorded which). Receptor source: a human donor who was either an allogeneic HSCT recipient or a stem cell or donor lymphocyte infusion donor (not recorded which). It is not recorded whose cells these are; they may come from a transplant donor.

This clonotype turned up a few times. The chain couples TRBV28 to TRBJ2-6; 12 bases line up with TRBD1. There are 18 residues in the CDR3. V was pared by 5 bases and J by 1 base, with 6 bases of the junction left unmatched. Germline CDR1 and CDR2: MDHEN and SYDVKM. The CDR3 is CASSRRGQGASGANVLTF. The CDR3, as DNA: TGTGCCAGCAGTCGTAGGGGACAGGGGGCATCTGGGGCCAACGTCCTGACTTTC. The full variable domain, rest sourced from reference TRBV28 and TRBJ2-6, is DVKVTQSSRYLVKRTGEKVFLECVQDMDHENMFWYRQDPGLGLRLIYFSYDVKMKEKGDIPEGYSVSREKKERFSLILESASTNQTSMYLCASSRRGQGASGANVLTFGAGSRLTVL.

The table lists this clonotype with a few counts. This rearrangement joins TRBV24-1 to TRBJ2-2, with D possibly being TRBD1 or TRBD2 (6 bases each). Deletions cut 3 bases from V and 5 bases from J, with 12 bases between. This CDR3 spans 15 amino acids. Germline values: CDR1 KGHDR, CDR2 SFDVKD. CDR3 region: CATSDAGGGTGELFF. CDR3 nucleotide sequence: TGTGCCACCAGTGATGCCGGGGGCGGTACCGGGGAGCTGTTTTTT.

This clonotype has just a few counts. V is TRBV5-1 and J is TRBJ1-2; the D is unclear. V gave up 2 bases and J gave up 12 bases, with 17 bases separating them. The CDR3 sequence is 13 residues long. CDR1 is SGHRS and CDR2 is YFSETQ in the germline V gene. The CDR3 reads CASSFFSQPSDTF. CDR3 nucleotides: TGCGCCAGCAGCTTTTTCAGCCAACCCTCTGACACCTTC. The full variable domain, its missing parts supplied by reference TRBV5-1 and TRBJ1-2, is KAGVTQTPRYLIKTRGQQVTLSCSPISGHRSVSWYQQTPGQGLQFLFEYFSETQRNKGNFPGRFSGRQFSNSRSEMNVSTLELGDSALYLCASSFFSQPSDTFGSGTRLTVV.

This chain connects TRBV21-1 to TRBJ2-3; TRBD2 is taken as the D call from the table, unchecked against the DNA. TRBV21-1 is a pseudogene locus. This CDR3 is built from 17 residues. The CDR3 DNA sequence: TGTGCCAGCAGCAAAGAGAGGACTAGCGGGAGAACAGATACGCAGTATTTT. Its protein product is CASSKERTSGRTDTQYF.

There are a few counts of this clonotype. This chain uses TRBV6-1 with TRBJ2-4; D is unresolved. The CDR3 runs to 15 residues. V shed 6 bases and J shed 0 bases, with 12 bases lying between them. Germline V gene data show CDR1 as MNHNS and CDR2 as SASEGT. DNA for the CDR3: TGTGCCAGCAGCCCTGGTGATTTAGCCAAAAACATTCAGTACTTC. Protein sequence: CASSPGDLAKNIQYF.

This clonotype was seen many times. The chain employs TRBV15 and TRBJ2-3, with 10 nucleotides matching TRBD1. The length of the CDR3 is 17 residues. The germline V gene has CDR1 LNHNV and CDR2 YYDKDF (reference sequence). The V and J ends lost 1 base and 5 bases, in that order; junction bases with no gene match: 9. The CDR3 DNA follows: TGTGCCACCAGCAGAGTTGCCGGACAGGGGGTAGAAGATACGCAGTATTTT. This sequence encodes CATSRVAGQGVEDTQYF.

The J gene is TRBJ1-1, the V gene TRBV25-1, with 8 positions matching TRBD1. J lost 4 bases, V lost 3 bases, and 7 bases had no gene match. The CDR3 spans 15 residues. The germline V gene encodes CDR1 MGHDK and CDR2 SYGVNS. In nucleotides, the CDR3 is TGTGCCAGCAGTGAGGCAGGGGGCGCGAGCACTGAAGCTTTCTTT. It codes for CASSEAGGASTEAFF.

This chain joins TRBV7-2 and TRBJ1-1; D is ambiguous. V shed 0 bases and J shed 2 bases, with 7 bases lying between them. The CDR3 is made up of 14 amino acids. Germline V CDR1 and CDR2: SGHTA, FQGNSA. The CDR3 region is CASSLAMANTEAFF. For the CDR3, the DNA is TGTGCCAGCAGCTTAGCGATGGCCAACACTGAAGCTTTCTTT.

This clonotype has more than one count but fewer than ten. The chain joins TRBV5-1 to TRBJ2-1; no clear D. CDR1 and CDR2 (germline): SGHRS, YFSETQ. V lost 4 bases and J 9 bases, leaving 20 bases between the germline ends. The CDR3 loop spans 15 amino acids. The CDR3 here is CASSVSSPPIGEQFF. CDR3 DNA sequence: TGCGCCAGCAGCGTCTCCTCTCCCCCCATCGGTGAGCAGTTCTTC.

This rearrangement joins TRBV7-7 to TRBJ2-2; D is unresolved. The CDR3 consists of 11 residues. Trimming cost V 11 bases and J 4 bases, with 8 bases left between them. Per the germline V gene, CDR1 is SSHAT and CDR2 is FNYEAQ (reference sequence). The CDR3 DNA follows: TGTGCCGCGAGGACCACCGGGGAGCTGTTTTTT. This sequence encodes CAARTTGELFF.

This clonotype was seen a few times. J is TRBJ2-7 and V is TRBV7-2; unclear D gene. CDR1 and CDR2 from the germline V gene are SGHTA and FQGNSA. This CDR3 comprises 14 residues. Trimming pared 2 bases from V and 0 bases from J, leaving 8 bases between. The DNA of the CDR3 is TGTGCCAGCAGCTTAACAGACCTCTCCTACGAGCAGTACTTC. Amino acid sequence: CASSLTDLSYEQYF.

This chain connects TRBV7-6 to TRBJ2-2; D is unresolved. The CDR3 runs to 15 residues. The germline V gene encodes CDR1 SGHVS and CDR2 FNYEAQ. V was shortened by 3 bases and J by 7 bases, with 15 bases between the two germline ends. The DNA for the CDR3 is TGTGCCAGCAGCTTCTCTGACTCTCGAGGCGGGGAGCTGTTTTTT. It codes for CASSFSDSRGGELFF.

V is TRBV2 and J is TRBJ1-4, with D maybe TRBD1 (6 bases). The CDR3 totals 14 residues. Trimming pared 7 bases from V and 3 bases from J, leaving 12 bases between. CDR1 and CDR2 from the germline V gene are SNHLY and FYNNEI. The CDR3 nucleotides are TGTGCCAGCAATGGGGGGCTTTCTAATGAAAAACTGTTTTTT. It translates to CASNGGLSNEKLFF.

The rearrangement links TRBV14 to TRBJ2-1; tentatively, D is TRBD1 or TRBD2 (5 bases each). The germline gives CDR1 SGHDN, CDR2 FVKESK. CDR3 length equals 13 residues. Trimming left V 4 bases short and J 11 bases short, with 15 bases between. The CDR3 bases are TGTGCCAGCAGCCCTAAGGTGGGGACCAAGCAGTTCTTC. This gives the protein CASSPKVGTKQFF.

The J gene is TRBJ1-3, the V gene TRBV13; 9 nucleotides agree with TRBD1. CDR3 size: 16 residues. Looked up from germline, CDR1 is PRHDT and CDR2 is FYEKMQ (reference sequence). Trimming cost V 5 bases and J 5 bases; bases outside gene matches: 10. The CDR3 sequence: CASSPSDRGGRNTIYF. In nucleotides, the CDR3 is TGTGCCAGCAGCCCGTCGGACAGGGGAGGTAGAAACACCATATATTTT.

In this sample, this clonotype turned up a few times. This chain joins TRBV12-3 or TRBV12-4 and TRBJ2-7; TRBD1 matches at 9 bases. J was trimmed by 2 bases and V by 6 bases; bases with no gene match: 5. The CDR3 consists of 14 residues. The DNA for the CDR3 is TGTGCCAGCAGCATTGACAGGGGGGCCTACGAGCAGTACTTC. Translation: CASSIDRGAYEQYF.

This clonotype was detected only a few times. The V call is TRBV12-3 or TRBV12-4, the J call TRBJ2-7; D ambiguous. CDR3 length: 12 residues. The V end was cut by 7 bases, the J end by 6 bases, with 13 bases between. CDR3 region: CASIWGTGEQYF. The CDR3 bases are TGTGCCAGCATTTGGGGAACGGGCGAGCAGTACTTC.

The chain recombines TRBV20-1 with TRBJ2-3, with 8 nucleotides matching TRBD1. Germline assignment: CDR1 DFQATT and CDR2 SNEGSKA (reference sequence). The CDR3 spans 14 residues. V dropped 1 base and J dropped 4; count of bases not matched to a gene: 4. Here the CDR3 reads CSARGGQVPDTQYF. CDR3 nucleotides: TGCAGTGCTAGAGGGGGACAGGTTCCAGATACGCAGTATTTT.

There are a few counts of this clonotype. This chain joins TRBV12-3 or TRBV12-4 and TRBJ1-5; possibly TRBD1 for D (6 bases). The V gene lost 4 bases and the J gene lost 1 base, with 14 bases spanning the gap. This CDR3 spans 16 amino acids. The CDR3 DNA follows: TGTGCCAGCAGTTCACCCGAGGGGGGAAGCAATCAGCCCCAGCATTTT. It is translated as CASSSPEGGSNQPQHF.

Only a few counts were recorded for this clonotype. The rearrangement links TRBV5-1 to TRBJ2-3; a possible D gene is TRBD2 (6 bases). Germline lookup yields CDR1 SGHRS and CDR2 YFSETQ. The CDR3 spans 13 residues. V was pared by 7 bases and J by 1 base, with 10 bases between. The CDR3 nucleotides are TGCGCCAGCTGGGCTAGCGGCACAGATACGCAGTATTTT. Its translation is CASWASGTDTQYF. Supplemented by reference TRBV5-1 and TRBJ2-3, the full variable domain reads KAGVTQTPRYLIKTRGQQVTLSCSPISGHRSVSWYQQTPGQGLQFLFEYFSETQRNKGNFPGRFSGRQFSNSRSEMNVSTLELGDSALYLCASWASGTDTQYFGPGTRLTVL.

This chain uses TRBV2 with TRBJ1-2; D perhaps matches TRBD1 (5 bases). The CDR3 is 15 residues long. The germline V gene has CDR1 SNHLY and CDR2 FYNNEI. With 6 bases removed from V and 4 bases from J, the gap between germline ends came to 18 bases. Written as DNA, the CDR3 is TGTGCCAGCAGGGCCCGGGGCCGCAGAAGCTATGGCTACACCTTC. Translating gives CASRARGRRSYGYTF.